This T cell receptor beta chain was recorded in a study of regulatory T cells in long-lasting Graves disease. For TCR beta, libraries came from iRepertoire HTBI primers and Arm-PCR of CDR3 regions. TCRdb independently ran MiXCR on the multiplex PCR reads; one entry per CDR3 protein. This table holds approximately 300,000 distinct CDR3 sequences, 15% to 20% found once. CDR3 length: 17 residues. Germline loops: CDR1 MGHDK, CDR2 SYGVNS. Trimming took 7 bases from V and 0 from J, leaving 21 bases between them. This clonotype was seen a few times. The antigen is undetermined. Findings and limits, study-wide: Persistent disease was characterized by preferential usage of TRBV28, TRBJ1-2 and TRBJ2-5. With some 2,800 shared public clonotypes, persistent patients exceeded new patients, who shared 950 to 1,000.

The time point: newly diagnosed GD, antithyroid drugs for less than 3 months. Isolated PBMC RNA provided the starting material for the TCR library. Graves' disease diagnosis followed American Thyroid Association guidelines. From each patient, around 10 milliliters of peripheral blood was drawn and collected into an EDTA anticoagulant tube. Sequences were derived from peripheral blood mononuclear cells (PBMCs), sampled at new diagnosis, from a patient treated with antithyroid drugs. The sequence came from a female donor with Graves disease. This sequence joins TRBV25-1 and TRBJ1-1; tentative D call: TRBD1 (5 bases). DNA for the CDR3: TGTGCCAGCATTGGGATTGGGGACGCAGGTATGAACACTGAAGCTTTCTTT. It yields the protein CASIGIGDAGMNTEAFF.